This T cell receptor beta chain derives from a study of blood T cells in healthy people across ages. About this clonotype itself: Its specificity is unknown.

Study results and limitations: Diversity of TCR beta correlated strongly with naive T cell percentage.

Trimming took 5 bases from V and 2 from J; bases not matched to a gene: 5. The CDR3 is 15 amino acids. Looked up from germline, CDR1 is DFQATT and CDR2 is SNEGSKA (reference sequence). The extraction recovered at least 5 micrograms of total RNA per sample. Alongside a J-beta primer mix, a sample-barcoded 5' primer served in a second PCR lasting 7 to 11 cycles. From the 5' RACE reads, TCRdb called clonotypes with MiXCR, one entry per CDR3 protein. The sample yields 1.5 million to 1.8 million distinct CDR3 sequences, less than 45% seen once. The TCR was taken from a woman aged 18 to 35 in good health. Material: blood. V and J are TRBV20-1 and TRBJ2-1; TRBD2 matches 11 bases. CDR3 coding DNA: TGCAGTGCTCAGATAGCGGGAGGGGCCTACAATGAGCAGTTCTTC. The encoded protein is CSAQIAGGAYNEQFF.